This T cell receptor beta chain was captured by sequencing in a study of T cells in localized non-small cell lung cancer. Study results and caveats: For the top 100 tumor clones, a median about 57 also appeared in adjacent lung.

Note on this clone: Its target is unknown.

TCRdb keeps only in-frame clones here, not all; method: immunoSEQ multiplex PCR. Counted here are under 50,000 clones, about 86% occurring once; the ten biggest clones make up over 2%. Deletions cut 1 base from V and 5 bases from J, with 8 bases between. CDR1 and CDR2 (germline): SGHVS, FNYEAQ. This CDR3 has 14 residues. The TCR sequence derives from a man aged 35 to 69 with stage II lung adenocarcinoma. The chain uses TRBV7-6 and TRBJ2-2, with D perhaps matching TRBD1 (6 bases). The sample here was PBMCs, taken before any cancer treatment. In DNA form, the CDR3 reads TGTGCCAGCAGCTTAGGCAGGGGAACCGGGGAGCTGTTTTTT. As protein: CASSLGRGTGELFF.